This T cell receptor (beta chain) was identified in a study of T cells after somatic rescue of genetic block. Germline lookup yields CDR1 SGHAT and CDR2 FQNNGV. Trimming removed 1 base at V and 1 base at J, with 10 bases between. CDR3 length equals 15 residues. The assay was immunoSEQ multiplex PCR, and TCRdb's table has in-frame clones only and misses some. The table records some 680 clones, under 50% of them present only once. In its sample, this clone ranks as medium-sized. Input material: peripheral blood mononuclear cells (PBMCs). The gene calls are TRBV11-2 and TRBJ1-1; a possible D gene is TRBD1 (6 bases). The receptor was isolated from a girl less than two years old. The CDR3 loop is CASSLGGTPNTEAFF. The CDR3 nucleotides are TGTGCCAGCAGCTTAGGCGGGACACCGAACACTGAAGCTTTCTTT.